This record concerns one T cell receptor beta chain sequence. As yet, its antigen is unknown. Using RNA template, CDR3s of TCR alpha and beta were amplified with iRepertoire arm-PCR. For one-step reverse transcription and amplification, 100-400 ng of tissue mRNA or PBMC total RNA was used. Via MiXCR, TCRdb re-called the multiplex PCR reads, giving one row per CDR3 protein. The sample has under 130,000 distinct CDR3 sequences, 25% to 30% seen once. The sample comes from a study of glioma-infiltrating T cells. Study-wide results and caveats: Only very few CDR3 sequences appeared in both tissue and blood. Above-expected tissue-blood divergence occurred in all gliomas, most in low-grade ones.

The clonotype originates from a human donor with low-grade glioma or glioblastoma, undergoing nonglioma brain surgery, or in good health (not recorded which). The source material was glioma tissue, nonneoplastic brain tissue, or PBMCs (not recorded which).

DNA for the CDR3: TGTGCCAGCAGTCCTTGGACAACGGACCCCACGCAGTATTTT. Protein sequence: CASSPWTTDPTQYF. The chain couples TRBV12-3 or TRBV12-4 to TRBJ2-3; D may be TRBD1 (5 bases). CDR3 length equals 14 residues. The V gene lost 5 bases and the J gene lost 9 bases, with 18 bases spanning the gap.